This TCR beta chain appears in the sequencing data of a study of cytomegalovirus exposure and HLA in healthy donors. The primer mix had 60 Vbeta and 13 Jbeta primers. Profiling relied on immunoSEQ multiplex PCR, and the TCRdb table lists in-frame clones only, not all of them. Of roughly 180,000 clones listed, roughly 74% are singletons. CDR1 is SGHTA, CDR2 FQGNSA, per germline. This CDR3 region has 17 residues. V was clipped by 5 bases and J by 9 bases; unmatched bases: 17. This rearrangement joins TRBV7-2 to TRBJ2-1, with TRBD2 matching 9 bases. The sample comprised PBMCs. This clonotype originated in a woman aged 40 to 50 in good health and CMV-seropositive. CDR3 region: CASSLGSMAGGPGEQFF. CDR3 DNA sequence: TGTGCCAGCAGCCTAGGCTCTATGGCGGGAGGGCCTGGTGAGCAGTTCTTC.